Included here is one T cell receptor (beta chain) sequence, with context. The antigen is not known. Per the germline V gene, CDR1 is SGHTA and CDR2 is FQGNSA. The CDR3 consists of 18 residues. The V end was cut by 5 bases, the J end by 0 bases, with 17 bases between. The data belong to a study of shared clonotypes between healthy human individuals. The assay ran at deep level. Genomic DNA of every subset was divided equally among multiple immunoSEQ plates. The data were produced by immunoSEQ multiplex PCR, yet TCRdb's version contains in-frame clones alone and is incomplete. This sample has around 2,000,000 clones, with 95% found just once. Study-wide results and limits: Naive subsets generally had larger estimated richness than memory subsets.

The study enrolled healthy HIV-negative adults without recent acute infections or vaccinations as donors. This sequence originates from a man between 18 and 35 years old in good health. The rearrangement joins TRBV7-2 to TRBJ2-6, with D tentatively TRBD1 (6 bases). Sequences were obtained from naive CD4+ T cells sorted from blood. Noted subset: CD45RA+ positively selected. CDR3: CASSPPTGLYSGANVLTF. CDR3 DNA: TGTGCCAGCAGCCCACCGACAGGACTTTACTCTGGGGCCAACGTCCTGACTTTC. The full variable domain, in which reference TRBV7-2 and TRBJ2-6 provide the parts outside the CDR3, is GAGVSQSPSNKVTEKGKDVELRCDPISGHTALYWYRQSLGQGLEFLIYFQGNSAPDKSGLPSDRFSAERTGGSVSTLTIQRTQQEDSAVYLCASSPPTGLYSGANVLTFGAGSRLTVL.